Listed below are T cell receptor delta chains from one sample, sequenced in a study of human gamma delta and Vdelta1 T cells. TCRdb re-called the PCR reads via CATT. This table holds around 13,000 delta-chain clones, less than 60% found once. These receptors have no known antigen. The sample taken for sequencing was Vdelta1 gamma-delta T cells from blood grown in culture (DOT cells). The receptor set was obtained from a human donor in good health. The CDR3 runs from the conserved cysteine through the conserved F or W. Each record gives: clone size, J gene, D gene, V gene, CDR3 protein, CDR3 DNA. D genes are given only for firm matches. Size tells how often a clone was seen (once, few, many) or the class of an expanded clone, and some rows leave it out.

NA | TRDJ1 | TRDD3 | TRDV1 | CALGELSPQILGEYTDKLIF | TGTGCTCTTGGGGAACTCAGTCCGCAGATACTGGGGGAGTACACCGATAAACTCATCTTT
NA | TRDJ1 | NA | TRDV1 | CALGSLPTVYWGITDKLIF | TGTGCTCTTGGGTCCCTTCCTACTGTGTACTGGGGGATCACCGATAAACTCATCTTT
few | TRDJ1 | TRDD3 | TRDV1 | CALGELPSIYWGKLRSYTDKLIF | TGTGCTCTTGGGGAACTTCCCTCTATTTACTGGGGGAAACTCCGATCTTACACCGATAAACTCATCTTT
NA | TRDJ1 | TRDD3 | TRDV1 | CALGELGSSGTGGPNTDKLIF | TGTGCTCTTGGGGAGCTAGGGTCGAGCGGTACTGGGGGACCGAACACCGATAAACTCATCTTT
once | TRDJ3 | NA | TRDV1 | CALGELESIFPSSWDTRQMFF | TGTGCTCTTGGGGAACTAGAATCTATTTTCCCCAGCTCCTGGGACACCCGACAGATGTTTTTC
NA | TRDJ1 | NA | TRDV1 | CALGGTGARIASGDEYTDKLIF | TGTGCTCTTGGGGGGACGGGGGCACGTATAGCTTCTGGGGATGAGTACACCGATAAACTCATCTTT
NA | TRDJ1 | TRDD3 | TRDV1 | CALGELGDGPTGGYDTYTDKLIF | TGTGCTCTTGGGGAACTCGGCGATGGGCCTACTGGGGGGTACGATACTTACACCGATAAACTCATCTTT
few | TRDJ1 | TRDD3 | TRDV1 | CALGERAYPGIHSDKLIF | TGTGCTCTTGGGGAACGGGCCTATCCGGGGATACATTCCGATAAACTCATCTTT
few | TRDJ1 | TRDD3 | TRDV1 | CALGELGLPTVWGVKLIF | TGTGCTCTTGGGGAACTGGGTCTCCCTACTGTCTGGGGGGTAAAACTCATCTTT
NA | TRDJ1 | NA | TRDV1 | CALGELVPSLGTGIDKLIF | TGTGCTCTTGGGGAACTAGTCCCTTCTCTCGGTACTGGGATCGATAAACTCATCTTT
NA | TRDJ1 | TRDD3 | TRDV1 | CALGEIQNPITGAVDFIKLIF | TGTGCTCTTGGGGAAATCCAAAACCCAATTACTGGGGCCGTGGATTTTATTAAACTCATCTTT
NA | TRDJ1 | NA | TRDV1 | CALGGGGDTDKLIF | TGTGCTCTTGGGGGCGGGGGAGACACCGATAAACTCATCTTT
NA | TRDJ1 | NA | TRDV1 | CALGAHWDPTDKLIF | TGTGCTCTTGGGGCCCACTGGGACCCCACCGATAAACTCATCTTT
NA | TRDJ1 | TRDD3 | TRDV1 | CALGIQGSTLGDKCTDKLIF | TGTGCTCTTGGGATACAAGGGTCCACACTGGGGGATAAATGCACCGATAAACTCATCTTT
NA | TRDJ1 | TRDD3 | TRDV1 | CALGVFGLGDDTDKLIF | TGTGCTCTTGGGGTCTTTGGACTGGGGGATGACACCGATAAACTCATCTTT
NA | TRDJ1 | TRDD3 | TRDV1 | CALGIRTGGQPNTDKLIF | TGTGCTCTTGGGATCCGTACTGGGGGACAACCCAACACCGATAAACTCATCTTT
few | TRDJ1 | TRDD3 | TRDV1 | CALGELVSSPYWGMTTDKLIF | TGTGCTCTTGGGGAATTAGTTAGTTCACCGTACTGGGGGATGACCACCGATAAACTCATCTTT
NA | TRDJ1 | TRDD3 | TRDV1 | CALGELRGIARTGGTDKLIF | TGTGCTCTTGGGGAACTCCGGGGCATCGCCAGGACTGGGGGCACCGATAAACTCATCTTT
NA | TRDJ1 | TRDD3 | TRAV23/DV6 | CAAKVGSPSPVYWGILPYTDKLIF | TGTGCAGCAAAGGTGGGCTCGCCTTCCCCTGTGTACTGGGGGATACTCCCCTACACCGATAAACTCATCTTT
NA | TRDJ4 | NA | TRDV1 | CALGELETCLLVALRGTQARPLIF | TGTGCTCTTGGGGAACTCGAGACGTGTCTTCTCGTCGCCCTGCGGGGGACCCAGGCCAGACCCCTGATCTTT
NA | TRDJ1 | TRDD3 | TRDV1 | CALGIELGDTGYTDKLIF | TGTGCTCTTGGGATCGAACTGGGGGATACGGGGTACACCGATAAACTCATCTTT
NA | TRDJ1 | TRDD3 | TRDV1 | CALGERYGKMGDTPPRYTDKLIF | TGTGCTCTTGGGGAAAGGTACGGAAAGATGGGGGATACCCCACCCCGCTACACCGATAAACTCATCTTT
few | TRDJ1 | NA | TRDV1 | CALGNTKRTLYAGDRVRRDPTDKLIF | TGTGCTCTTGGGAACACGAAACGAACCCTCTATGCAGGGGACCGAGTTCGCCGAGACCCAACCGATAAACTCATCTTT
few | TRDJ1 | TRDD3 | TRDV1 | CALGETRRGYSELIF | TGTGCTCTTGGGGAAACCCGACGGGGATACTCTGAACTCATCTTT
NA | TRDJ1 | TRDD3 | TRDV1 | CALGEHFPPLLGDLEYTDKLIF | TGTGCTCTTGGGGAACACTTCCCTCCCTTACTGGGGGACCTAGAGTACACCGATAAACTCATCTTT
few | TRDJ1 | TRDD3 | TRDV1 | CALGPRRYSDWGNNYTDKLIF | TGTGCTCTTGGGCCCCGACGTTACTCAGACTGGGGGAACAACTACACCGATAAACTCATCTTT
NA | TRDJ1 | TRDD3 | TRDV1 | CALGEISSVWGIPGTDKLIF | TGTGCTCTTGGGGAAATCAGCAGCGTCTGGGGGATACCGGGTACCGATAAACTCATCTTT
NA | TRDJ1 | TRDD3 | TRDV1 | CALGELLPAGEGDWGIPTDKLIF | TGTGCTCTTGGGGAACTATTGCCTGCCGGCGAGGGGGACTGGGGGATTCCCACCGATAAACTCATCTTT